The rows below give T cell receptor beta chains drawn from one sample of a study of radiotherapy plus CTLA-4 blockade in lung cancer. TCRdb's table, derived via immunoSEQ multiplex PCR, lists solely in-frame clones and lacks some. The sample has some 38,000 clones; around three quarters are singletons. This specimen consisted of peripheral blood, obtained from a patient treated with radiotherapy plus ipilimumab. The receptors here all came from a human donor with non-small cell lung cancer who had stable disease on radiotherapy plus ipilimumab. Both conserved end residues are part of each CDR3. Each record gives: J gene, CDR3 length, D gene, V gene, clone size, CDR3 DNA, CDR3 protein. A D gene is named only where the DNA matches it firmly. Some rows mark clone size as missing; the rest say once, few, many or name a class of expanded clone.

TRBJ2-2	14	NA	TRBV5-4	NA	TGTGCCAGCAGCTTGGCCAGAACCACCGGGGAGCTGTTTTTT	CASSLARTTGELFF
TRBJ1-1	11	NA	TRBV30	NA	TGTGCTTCCCTCAGGGTGGCAGAAGCTTTCTTT	CASLRVAEAFF
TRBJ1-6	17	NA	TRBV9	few	TGTGCCAGCAGCGAACGGCAGGGGAGTAGGAATAATTCACCCCTCCACTTT	CASSERQGSRNNSPLHF
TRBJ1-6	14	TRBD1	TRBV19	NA	TGTGCCAGTAGTATCAGGGGGGTAAATTCACCCCTCCACTTT	CASSIRGVNSPLHF
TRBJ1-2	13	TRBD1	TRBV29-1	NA	TGCAGCGCCGGGGACAGACCTGACTATGGCTACACCTTC	CSAGDRPDYGYTF
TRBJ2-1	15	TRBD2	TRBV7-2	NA	TGTGCCAGCAGCTCAAGAACGGGGGGGCCAGGGGAGCAGTTCTTC	CASSSRTGGPGEQFF
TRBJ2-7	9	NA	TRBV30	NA	TGTGCTGGGGGGAGTGAGCAGTACTTC	CAGGSEQYF
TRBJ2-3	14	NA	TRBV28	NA	TGTGCCAGCACCAGCCCCTATAGCACAGATACGCAGTATTTT	CASTSPYSTDTQYF
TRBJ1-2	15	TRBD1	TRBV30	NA	TGTGCCATATACCGGGACAGGGGTATAGGCTATGGCTACACCTTC	CAIYRDRGIGYGYTF
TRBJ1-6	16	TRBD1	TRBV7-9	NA	TGTGCCAGCAGCTTAGGATTGGGGGGACAGAATTCACCCCTCCACTTT	CASSLGLGGQNSPLHF
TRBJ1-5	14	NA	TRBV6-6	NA	TGTGCCAGCAGTTACTCGAGGCAATCAGGGCCCCAGCATTTT	CASSYSRQSGPQHF
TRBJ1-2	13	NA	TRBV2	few	TGTGCCAGCAGTGTGGACAGAAACTATGGCTACACCTTC	CASSVDRNYGYTF
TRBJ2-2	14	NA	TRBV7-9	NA	TGTGCCAGCAGCGCGGACGGGGCGACCGGGGAGCTGTTTTTT	CASSADGATGELFF
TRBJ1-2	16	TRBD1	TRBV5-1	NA	TGCGCCAGCAGCTTGAGGACAGGGCAGGGAAACTATGGCTACACCTTC	CASSLRTGQGNYGYTF
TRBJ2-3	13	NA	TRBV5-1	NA	TGCGCCAGCAGCTCCACTAGCACAGATACGCAGTATTTT	CASSSTSTDTQYF
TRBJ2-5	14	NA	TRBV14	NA	TGTGCCAGCAGCCCCAGGGCGGCACAAGAGACCCAGTACTTC	CASSPRAAQETQYF
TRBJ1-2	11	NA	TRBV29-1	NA	TGCAGCGTTGAGGCCAGATATGGCTACACCTTC	CSVEARYGYTF
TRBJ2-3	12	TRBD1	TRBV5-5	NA	TGTGCCAGCAGCTTGGGGACAGGGTCGCAGTATTTT	CASSLGTGSQYF
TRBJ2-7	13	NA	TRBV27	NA	TGTGCCAGCAGTGTACCCCAGGGTGGCGAGCAGTACTTC	CASSVPQGGEQYF
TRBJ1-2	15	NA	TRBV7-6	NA	TGTGCCAGCAGCCCTCTGACAAGAGCTAACTATGGCTACACCTTC	CASSPLTRANYGYTF
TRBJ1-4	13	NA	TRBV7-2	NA	TGTGCCAGCAGCTTAGTGGCTGGTGAAAAACTGTTTTTT	CASSLVAGEKLFF
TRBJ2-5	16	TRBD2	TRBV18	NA	TGTGCCAGCTCACCACCGGGACTAGTGAAGCAAGAGACCCAGTACTTC	CASSPPGLVKQETQYF
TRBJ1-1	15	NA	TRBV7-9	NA	TGTGCCAGCAGCTTTCTCGCAGGCCCGAACACTGAAGCTTTCTTT	CASSFLAGPNTEAFF
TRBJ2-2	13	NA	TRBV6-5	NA	TGTGCCAGCAGTGAATGGGGTGCCGGGGAGCTGTTTTTT	CASSEWGAGELFF
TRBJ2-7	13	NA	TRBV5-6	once	TGTGCCAGCAGCTCCGGGACCCAGGGCGAGCAGTACTTC	CASSSGTQGEQYF
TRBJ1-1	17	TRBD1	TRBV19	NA	TGTGCCAGTAGTAAACTGACAGGGTTGTCATCTAATACTGAAGCTTTCTTT	CASSKLTGLSSNTEAFF
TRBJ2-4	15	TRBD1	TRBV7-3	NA	TGTGCCAGCAGCCCGGGACAGGGAAATTTGCACATTCAGTACTTC	CASSPGQGNLHIQYF
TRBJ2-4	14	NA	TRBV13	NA	TGTGCCAGCAGCTTAGGCATGAGGGAGAGCATTCAGTACTTC	CASSLGMRESIQYF
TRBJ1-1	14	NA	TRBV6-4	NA	TGTGCCAGCAGTGACTCGGGAGGGGGTAGTGAAGCTTTCTTT	CASSDSGGGSEAFF
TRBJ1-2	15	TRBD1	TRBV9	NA	TGTGCCAGCAGCGTGGGAACAGGGGGTAGTTTTGGCTACACCTTC	CASSVGTGGSFGYTF
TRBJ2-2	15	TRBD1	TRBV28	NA	TGTGCCAGCAGTTTCAGGGGGACGAACACCGGGGAGCTGTTTTTT	CASSFRGTNTGELFF
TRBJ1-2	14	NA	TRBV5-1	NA	TGCGCCAGCAGCTTGACGGAAGCTAACTATGGCTACACCTTC	CASSLTEANYGYTF
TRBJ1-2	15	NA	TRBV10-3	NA	TGTGCCATCAGTGAGTCGAGCGGATGGTCGGATGGCTACACCTTC	CAISESSGWSDGYTF
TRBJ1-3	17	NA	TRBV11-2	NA	TGTGCCAGCAGCCTGATTGAAGACCGCAGCTCTGGAAACACCATATATTTT	CASSLIEDRSSGNTIYF
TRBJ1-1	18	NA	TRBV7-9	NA	TGTGCCAGCAGCTTCCGGACTTTGTCAAATCGAATAAACACTGAAGCTTTCTTT	CASSFRTLSNRINTEAFF
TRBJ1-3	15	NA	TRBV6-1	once	TGTGCCAGCAGTGGCAGGCAGGCGGGAGGAAACACCATATATTTT	CASSGRQAGGNTIYF
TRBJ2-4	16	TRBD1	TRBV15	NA	TGTGCCACCAGCAGAGGGGGGACAGGGATCAAAAACATTCAGTACTTC	CATSRGGTGIKNIQYF
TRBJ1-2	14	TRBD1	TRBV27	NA	TGTGCCAGCAGTTTAACTAACAGGGGTCTTGGCTACACCTTC	CASSLTNRGLGYTF
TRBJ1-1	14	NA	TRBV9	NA	TGTGCCAGCAGCGTAGTCCACACGAACACTGAAGCTTTCTTT	CASSVVHTNTEAFF
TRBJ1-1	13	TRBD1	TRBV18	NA	TGTGCCAGCTCACCCGGGGACAGGGGGAACGCTTTCTTT	CASSPGDRGNAFF
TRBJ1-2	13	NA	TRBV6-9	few	TGTGCCAGCAGCTCACAGGGAGTCTATGGCTACACCTTC	CASSSQGVYGYTF
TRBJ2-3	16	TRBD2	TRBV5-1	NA	TGCGCCAGCAGCTCGACAGCGGGGGGACGCACAGATACGCAGTATTTT	CASSSTAGGRTDTQYF
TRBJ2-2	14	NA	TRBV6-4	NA	TGTGCCAGCAGTGAACTCGGGAACACCGGGGAGCTGTTTTTT	CASSELGNTGELFF
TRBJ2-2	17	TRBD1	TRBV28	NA	TGTGCCAGCAGTTTATCTGGACAGGGCCGGCAAACCGGGGAGCTGTTTTTT	CASSLSGQGRQTGELFF
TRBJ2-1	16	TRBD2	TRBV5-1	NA	TGCGCCAGCAGCTCCGAGGCGGGGGGCCTATACAATGAGCAGTTCTTC	CASSSEAGGLYNEQFF
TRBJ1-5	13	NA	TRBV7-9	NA	TGTGCCATAGAGGGCCCTAGCAATCAGCCCCAGCATTTT	CAIEGPSNQPQHF
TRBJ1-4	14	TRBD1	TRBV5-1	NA	TGCGCCAGCAGACGGGACAGGGCTAATGAAAAACTGTTTTTT	CASRRDRANEKLFF
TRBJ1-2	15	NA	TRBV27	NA	TGTGCCGGAAGGGGCGCCCTCCTAGCTAACTATGGCTACACCTTC	CAGRGALLANYGYTF
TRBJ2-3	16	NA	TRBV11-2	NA	TGTGCCAGCAGCTTAGGTATCTCTAGCGTCACAGATACGCAGTATTTT	CASSLGISSVTDTQYF
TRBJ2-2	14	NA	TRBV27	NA	TGTGCCAGCAGTTCCAGGACGGGCACCGGGGAGCTGTTTTTT	CASSSRTGTGELFF
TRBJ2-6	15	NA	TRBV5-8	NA	TGTGCCAGCAGCCACAAGGGTATAGGGGCCAACGTCCTGACTTTC	CASSHKGIGANVLTF
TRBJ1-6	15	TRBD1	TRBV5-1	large	TGCGCCAGCAGACCGGACAGGGTCTATAATTCACCCCTCCACTTT	CASRPDRVYNSPLHF
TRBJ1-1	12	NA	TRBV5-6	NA	TGTGCCAGCAGCTTGAGGGTCACTGAAGCTTTCTTT	CASSLRVTEAFF
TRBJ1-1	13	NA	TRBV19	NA	TGTGCCAGTAGACCAGGGGTGTTAACTGAAGCTTTCTTT	CASRPGVLTEAFF
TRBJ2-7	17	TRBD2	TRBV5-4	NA	TGTGCCAGCAGCTTGGGACCGCGGAGCGGGAGCTCCTACGAGCAGTACTTC	CASSLGPRSGSSYEQYF